The clone carrying this TCR beta chain was observed a few times. These data belong to a study of blood T cell repertoires in COVID-19. About the study: Some COVID-19 samples were acute and others convalescent; all came from the United States, Italy and Spain. T cells, B-cell-depleted T cells, or PBMCs supplied cDNA or gDNA.

Profiled with immunoSEQ multiplex PCR; TCRdb holds only in-frame clones, not every one. The table has fewer than 150,000 clones, about two thirds seen once. CDR1 and CDR2 from the germline V gene are MNHEY and SVGAGI. The CDR3 has 15 residues. Losses at the gene ends were 6 bases for V and 3 bases for J; bases not matched to a gene: 5. The chain links TRBV6-5 to TRBJ2-3, with TRBD2 identical over 11 bases. The sequence was collected from a human donor with acute or convalescent COVID-19. The donor label of this sample is uncertain. The material sequenced was peripheral blood. The CDR3 sequence is CASRASGGLTDTQYF. The DNA for the CDR3 is TGTGCCAGCAGGGCTAGCGGGGGGCTTACAGATACGCAGTATTTT.